The following is a T cell receptor (beta chain) sequence with its context. Its antigen is still unknown. TCR sequencing used cDNA made by reverse transcription of extracted RNA. The repertoire was sequenced with immunoSEQ multiplex PCR; TCRdb's copy has only in-frame clones and lacks some. The sample yields 150,000 to 200,000 clones, more than 55% seen once. This entry is derived from a study of CD8+ T cells in alopecia areata. Described treatment: oral pan-JAK inhibitor, 5-10 mg twice daily. General study results and limits: Given one nonresponder, whether baseline CD8+ expansion relates to response remains uncertain.

This receptor was identified in a human donor with alopecia areata. The sequenced sample was CD4+ T cells sorted from blood, obtained around week 50, from a patient treated with tofacitinib.

The CDR3, as DNA: TGTGCCAGCAGCCCTCAGACTTTGAACACTGAAGCTTTCTTT. The encoded protein is CASSPQTLNTEAFF. The rearrangement links TRBV7-9 to TRBJ1-1; D unresolved. Trimming cost V 5 bases and J 0 bases, with 10 bases left between them. The germline V gene encodes CDR1 SEHNR and CDR2 FQNEAQ (reference sequence). This CDR3 contains 14 residues. The full variable domain, in which reference TRBV7-9 and TRBJ1-1 provide the parts outside the CDR3, is DTGVSQNPRHKITKRGQNVTFRCDPISEHNRLYWYRQTLGQGPEFLTYFQNEAQLEKSRLLSDRFSAERPKGSFSTLEIQRTEQGDSAMYLCASSPQTLNTEAFFGQGTRLTVV.